This T cell receptor (beta chain) comes out of a study of blood T cell repertoires in COVID-19. Overall study context: The origin of the acute and convalescent COVID-19 samples was the United States, Italy and Spain. T cells, B-cell-depleted T cells, or PBMCs provided the cDNA or gDNA that served as material.

V was pared by 3 bases and J by 4 bases, with 13 bases between. In germline, CDR1 is KGHSH, CDR2 LQKENI. The CDR3 runs to 14 residues. Under the authors' procedure: Using reference gene primer amplification, nucleated cell counts were estimated. Some clones are missing from TCRdb's copy, which holds only in-frame ones; the method was immunoSEQ multiplex PCR. V and J calls plus clone size are reproduced from that table; the DNA served to infer D and trimming. The sample includes 150,000 to 200,000 clones, just under 85% of them seen just once. The TCR was taken from a human donor with acute or convalescent COVID-19. The donor label of this sample is uncertain. The chain recombines TRBV18 with TRBJ2-7; D is undetermined. Sequencing was carried out using peripheral blood. In DNA, the CDR3 is TGTGCCAGCTCACCTCCCGGGTCCCGGTACGAGCAGTACTTC. Encoded protein: CASSPPGSRYEQYF.